This T cell receptor (beta chain) was profiled in a study of T-cell memory formation after mild COVID-19. This clonotype was detected a few times. TCRdb re-derived calls from the 5' RACE reads in MiXCR, one entry per CDR3 protein. The data show roughly 380,000 distinct CDR3 sequences, 25% to 30% seen once. The CDR3 has 13 amino acids. Trimming took off 0 bases at V and 7 bases at J, with 8 bases between the two ends. Germline lookup yields CDR1 MGHDK and CDR2 SYGVNS. The chain employs TRBV25-1 and TRBJ2-3; D call uncertain. Sequenced input: PBMCs or a T cell subset sorted from them (not recorded which). The TCR comes from an adult woman who had mild COVID-19 (a few samples of this study predate the infection). Cell type and time point are not known. CDR3 loop: CASSEYVGNTQYF. The CDR3 DNA sequence: TGTGCCAGCAGTGAATATGTGGGGAATACGCAGTATTTT. The whole variable domain, remainder taken from reference TRBV25-1 and TRBJ2-3, is EADIYQTPRYLVIGTGKKITLECSQTMGHDKMYWYQQDPGMELHLIHYSYGVNSTEKGDLSSESTVSRIRTEHFPLTLESARPSHTSQYLCASSEYVGNTQYFGPGTRLTVL.